These 30 T cell receptor beta chains were all obtained from the same sample, sequenced in a study of tumor-infiltrating lymphocytes in primary liver carcinoma. With a constant-region primer, TCR beta cDNA was made from approximately 520 ng of total RNA. Libraries covering TCR beta were generated through three nested multiplex PCR rounds (using a slightly modified ARM-PCR). TRBV1-TRBV30 forward primers and a C-beta reverse primer were used in the first two PCR rounds, which each ran for 9 to 10 cycles. TCRdb independently ran MiXCR on the multiplex PCR reads; one entry per CDR3 protein. The data hold 75,000 to 80,000 distinct CDR3 sequences, with approximately 62% observed a single time. Both RNA and DNA were isolated together from approximately 20-30 mg of bulk tissue that had not been sorted. Material for sequencing was tumor-adjacent normal liver tissue. The receptors here all came from a man aged 35-49 years with primary liver carcinoma and hepatitis B virus infection.

The rearrangement links TRBV4-1 to TRBJ2-5; 9 bases match TRBD2. Germline CDR1 reads MGHRA; CDR2 reads YSYEKL. The CDR3 length is 17 residues. CDR3 sequence (DNA): TGCGACAGTAGCCAAGACCAATTAGCGGGAGTGCCAGAGACCCAGTACTTC. Protein product: CDSSQDQLAGVPETQYF.

Note on this clonotype: Likely a read error: the CDR3 ends without its conserved phenylalanine or tryptophan. The V gene is TRBV6-1, the J gene TRBJ1-5; 7 nucleotides match TRBD1. V dropped 4 bases and J dropped 0; count of bases not matched to a gene: 6. The CDR3 runs to 16 residues. Per germline, CDR1 MNHNS and CDR2 SASEGT. The CDR3 loop is CASSGRQGISNQPQHY. CDR3 DNA: TGTGCCAGCAGTGGGCGACAGGGAATTAGCAATCAGCCCCAGCATTAT.

There are a few counts of this clonotype. A much larger clone lies one base from this, so it may be a read error. The chain uses TRBV7-8 and TRBJ2-3; TRBD2 matches 8 bases. Germline assignment: CDR1 SGHVS and CDR2 FQNEAQ. The CDR3 spans 18 residues. The CDR3, as DNA: TGTGCCACCAGCAAACCGGGACTAGACTTCACCGGGAAGGATACGCAGTATTTT. It specifies CATSKPGLDFTGKDTQYF.

Points on this clonotype: It may be a read error: a sequence one base away is much more abundant. The V gene is TRBV11-2, the J gene TRBJ2-3, with 9 bases matching TRBD2. The germline CDR1 and CDR2 sequences are SGHAT and FQNNGV. Unmatched junction bases numbered 11, after V lost 4 bases and J lost 6 bases. There are 16 residues in the CDR3. The CDR3 is CASSSPGVAGVDTQYF. The CDR3 bases are TGTGCCAGCAGCTCCCCGGGAGTAGCGGGAGTGGATACGCAGTATTTT.

This clonotype was recorded many times. This sequence joins TRBV11-2 and TRBJ2-2; 9 bases are shared with TRBD1. The CDR3 has 17 amino acids. J lost 4 bases, V lost 3 bases, and 9 bases had no gene match. Germline-derived CDR1 and CDR2 are SGHAT and FQNNGV. The DNA of the CDR3 is TGTGCCAGCAGCTTTGATCGGGACAGGGTCGGCACCGGGGAGCTGTTTTTT. It codes for CASSFDRDRVGTGELFF.

V is TRBV11-2 and J is TRBJ2-1, with D possibly matching TRBD2 (5 bases). The germline CDR1 and CDR2 sequences are SGHAT and FQNNGV. The CDR3 length is 19 residues. V shed 1 base and J shed 4 bases, with 23 bases lying between them. CDR3 loop: CASSLGGRFSRTLYNEQFF. CDR3 DNA sequence: TGTGCCAGCAGCTTAGGTGGGCGATTCAGCAGGACTCTTTACAATGAGCAGTTCTTC.

On this clonotype: A single base separates this from a much larger clone, so it may be a read error. The chain carries TRBV5-5 and TRBJ2-7; D might be TRBD2 (6 bases). The length of the CDR3 is 15 residues. Trimming pared 2 bases from V and 3 bases from J, leaving 15 bases between. Germline-derived CDR1 and CDR2 are SGHKS and YYEKEE (reference sequence). The CDR3 protein is CASSLCGTTRYEQYF. DNA for the CDR3: TGTGCCAGCAGCTTATGCGGGACCACTCGCTACGAGCAGTACTTC. The variable domain in full, with the rest retrieved from reference TRBV5-5 and TRBJ2-7, is DAGVTQSPTHLIKTRGQQVTLRCSPISGHKSVSWYQQVLGQGPQFIFQYYEKEERGRGNFPDRFSARQFPNYSSELNVNALLLGDSALYLCASSLCGTTRYEQYFGPGTRLTVT.

Comment on this clonotype: In this CDR3 the conserved last residue, phenylalanine or tryptophan, is missing, so a read error is likely. This chain connects TRBV12-3 or TRBV12-4 to TRBJ2-5; D possibly uses TRBD1 or TRBD2 (5 bases each). This CDR3 region has 13 residues. This chain's CDR3 is CASSLIEGETQYL. In DNA, the CDR3 is TGTGCCAGTAGTTTAATTGAGGGGGAGACCCAGTACTTA.

This clonotype was found a few times. Because it lacks the conserved phenylalanine or tryptophan at the end, this CDR3 is likely a read error. The DNA is left out, because the CDR3 cannot be placed on it with certainty; the CDR3 is given as TCRdb lists it. This chain uses TRBV4-2 with TRBJ2-2. Including both end residues, the CDR3 is 14 amino acids long. Germline loops: CDR1 LGHNA, CDR2 YNFKEQ. This CDR3 reads CASSQDFSTGELFL.

As for this clonotype: A read error may produce the germline difference seen at one junction end. The rearrangement links TRBV29-1 to TRBJ2-2; the D call may be TRBD1 or TRBD2 (5 bases each). Per the germline V gene, CDR1 is SQVTM and CDR2 is ANQGSEA. CDR3 length equals 14 residues. The CDR3 reads CGVLGPGPTGELFF. CDR3 nucleotides: TGCGGCGTCCTCGGTCCGGGACCCACCGGGGAGCTATTTTTT.

The CDR3 protein is CCLEGGGYNEQFF. The CDR3 bases are TGCTGCCTTGAAGGAGGGGGCTACAATGAGCAGTTCTTC. The V call is TRBV29-1, the J call TRBJ2-1, with D perhaps matching TRBD1 or TRBD2 (6 bases each). CDR1 is SQVTM and CDR2 is ANQGSEA in the germline V gene. The CDR3 loop spans 13 amino acids.

Concerning this clonotype: No conserved phenylalanine or tryptophan is present at the end of the CDR3, so a read error is the likely explanation. The DNA is left out, because the CDR3 cannot be placed on it with certainty; the CDR3 is given as TCRdb lists it. This sequence joins TRBV6-2 or TRBV6-3 and TRBJ2-1; TRBD2 was called by the table and not checked on the DNA. Counting both end residues, the CDR3 totals 14 amino acids. Germline CDR1 is MNHEY and CDR2 is SVGEGT. CDR3 in amino acids: CASSYGPYTRERFS.

In the case of this clonotype: One end of the junction does not line up with germline, which may come from a read error. The chain combines TRBV11-3 with TRBJ2-1; 7 nucleotides match TRBD1. The CDR3 sequence is 15 residues long. CDR1 and CDR2 (germline): SGHNT, YENEEA. CDR3 in amino acids: CASNFAGGVYNEQSF. The CDR3 bases are TGTGCCAGCAACTTTGCAGGGGGTGTCTACAATGAGCAGTCCTTC. The variable domain in full, with the rest retrieved from reference TRBV11-3 and TRBJ2-1, is EAGVVQSPRYKIIEKKQPVAFWCNPISGHNTLYWYLQNLGQGPELLIRYENEEAVDDSQLPKDRFSAERLKGVDSTLKIQPAELGDSAVYLCASNFAGGVYNEQSFGPGTRLTVL.

This clonotype has at least ten counts. The chain couples TRBV10-3 to TRBJ2-1; TRBD2 aligns across 14 bases. The CDR3 runs to 16 residues. V dropped 0 bases and J dropped 10; count of bases not matched to a gene: 5. The germline CDR1 and CDR2 sequences are ENHRY and SYGVKD. CDR3 DNA sequence: TGTGCCATCAGTGAGTCAGGGACTAGCGGGAGTCGCGAGCAGTTCTTC. This sequence encodes CAISESGTSGSREQFF.

The chain links TRBV6-1 to TRBJ2-5; D is unresolved. In germline, CDR1 is MNHNS, CDR2 SASEGT. V was trimmed by 9 bases and J by 3 bases, leaving 14 bases between them. This CDR3 comprises 13 residues. CDR3 DNA: TGTGCCAGTCAGAGTTTTGCCAAAGAGACCCAGTACTTC. It encodes CASQSFAKETQYF.

In the case of this clonotype: At one boundary the junction diverges from the germline segment, which might be a read error. V gene TRBV11-2 combines with J gene TRBJ2-5, with D possibly being TRBD2 (6 bases). Germline CDR1 and CDR2: SGHAT and FQNNGV. The CDR3 consists of 16 residues. The CDR3 loop reads CASRYRDSAHQETHYF. The CDR3 region has the DNA TGTGCCAGCAGATACCGGGACTCGGCCCACCAAGAGACCCACTACTTC.

The genes are TRBV6-1 and TRBJ2-7, with D possibly TRBD2 on 7 matching bases. Per germline, CDR1 MNHNS and CDR2 SASEGT. The length of the CDR3 is 14 residues. The germline V and J ends were trimmed by 10 bases and 5 bases, with 21 bases remaining between them. The CDR3 reads CATDKDSGGNEQYF. The CDR3 DNA follows: TGTGCCACGGATAAAGACTCGGGGGGCAACGAGCAGTACTTC.

A remark on this clonotype: At one end the junction does not follow the germline gene, possibly because of a read error. The chain carries TRBV29-1 and TRBJ2-5, with D possibly matching TRBD1 (5 bases). This CDR3 is 12 amino acids long. Germline V gives CDR1 SQVTM, CDR2 ANQGSEA. DNA for the CDR3: TGTAACGTTGCAGGAACAGGCTTGCCCCAGTACTTC. Protein product: CNVAGTGLPQYF. Drawing the rest from reference TRBV29-1 and TRBJ2-5, the complete variable domain is SAVISQKPSRDICQRGTSLTIQCQVDSQVTMMFWYRQQPGQSLTLIATANQGSEATYESGFVIDKFPISRPNLTFSTLTVSNMSPEDSSIYLCNVAGTGLPQYFGPGTRLLVL.

This clonotype was seen only once. The chain combines TRBV9 with TRBJ2-1, with 7 bases matching TRBD2. The V segment lost 0 bases and the J segment 2 bases; nucleotides outside the gene matches: 2. CDR1 is SGDLS, CDR2 YYNGEE, per germline. CDR3 size: 15 residues. The CDR3 DNA is TGTGCCAGCAGCGTAGCGGGAGGTCCCTACAATGAGCAGTTCTTC. Protein sequence: CASSVAGGPYNEQFF.

As for this clonotype: This may stem from a read error, because a much larger clone lies one nucleotide away. The chain joins TRBV7-8 to TRBJ1-2; unclear D gene. This CDR3 region has 13 residues. V shed 5 bases and J shed 2 bases, with 9 bases lying between them. The germline V gene encodes CDR1 SGHVS and CDR2 FQNEAQ. The chain's CDR3 is CASSPGRNYGYTF. As DNA, the CDR3 is TGTGCCAGCAGCCCGGGGAGAAACTATGGCTACACCTTC.

Regarding this clonotype: A junction boundary mismatches the germline segment, possibly from a read error. The chain is built from TRBV11-1 and TRBJ2-3; a possible D gene is TRBD2 (5 bases). CDR3 length equals 19 residues. Looked up from germline, CDR1 is SGHAT and CDR2 is FQDESV (reference sequence). CDR3 amino acids: CASSRTSPDGWASTDAQYF. The CDR3 DNA follows: TGCGCCAGCAGTCGCACCTCCCCGGACGGCTGGGCTAGCACAGATGCGCAGTATTTT.

The chain carries TRBV18 and TRBJ2-7, with D perhaps TRBD1 (5 bases). The CDR3 contains 14 residues. V lost 2 bases and J 0 bases, leaving 8 bases between the germline ends. Germline values: CDR1 KGHSH, CDR2 LQKENI. The CDR3 loop reads CASSPVDSSYEQYF. The DNA for the CDR3 is TGTGCCAGCTCACCAGTTGACAGCTCCTACGAGCAGTACTTC.

This clonotype was observed many times. The chain uses TRBV4-2 and TRBJ1-2; 7 nucleotides line up with TRBD1. V shed 1 base and J 4 bases; nucleotides not matched to a gene: 12. This CDR3 region has 17 residues. Germline values: CDR1 LGHNA, CDR2 YNFKEQ. DNA for the CDR3: TGTGCCAGCAGCCAAGCTCACGGGACAGCGGTTGGCTATGGCTACACCTTC. It encodes CASSQAHGTAVGYGYTF.

In the case of this clonotype: A read error may explain this, as a much larger clone is one base away. The chain employs TRBV11-2 and TRBJ2-7; D gene ambiguous. Trimming removed 10 bases at V and 1 base at J, with 8 bases between. Germline V gene data show CDR1 as SGHAT and CDR2 as FQNNGV. The length of the CDR3 is 11 residues. The CDR3 sequence: CANNLSYEQYF. CDR3 DNA sequence: TGTGCCAACAACTTATCCTACGAGCAGTACTTC.

A word on this clonotype: The junction departs from germline at one end; a sequencing error may be responsible. The J gene is TRBJ2-1, the V gene TRBV12-3 or TRBV12-4; TRBD2 matches 10 bases. The CDR3 runs to 14 residues. The CDR3 loop is CASKGLAWYNEQLF. The CDR3, as DNA: TGTGCCAGCAAGGGACTAGCGTGGTACAATGAGCAGCTCTTC.

This clonotype was seen repeatedly, ten times or more. This chain joins TRBV25-1 and TRBJ2-1; 14 bases match TRBD2. CDR1 and CDR2 (germline): MGHDK, SYGVNS. The CDR3 has 15 amino acids. Unmatched junction bases numbered 9, after V lost 9 bases and J lost 8 bases. CDR3 nucleotide sequence: TGTGCCAGTCAGCCGGGACTAGCGGGAGACCATGAGCAGTTCTTC. It translates to CASQPGLAGDHEQFF.

The rearrangement uses TRBV6-1 and TRBJ2-3; D possibly corresponds to TRBD1 (6 bases). This CDR3 is 15 amino acids long. Germline assignment: CDR1 MNHNS and CDR2 SASEGT. The germline V and J ends were trimmed by 8 bases and 0 bases, with 15 bases remaining between them. The DNA for the CDR3 is TGTGCCAGCTCATCCAGGGGTGGGAGCACAGATACGCAGTATTTT. Protein sequence: CASSSRGGSTDTQYF.

This clonotype showed up many times. The V call is TRBV7-8, the J call TRBJ2-1; 9 bases match TRBD2. Germline V gene sequence: CDR1 SGHVS, CDR2 FQNEAQ. Trimming removed 5 bases from V and 4 bases from J; junction bases left unmatched: 12. The CDR3 length is 17 residues. The CDR3 nucleotides are TGTGCCAGCAGCCCACCCCGTAGGACTAGCGCTTACAATGAGCAGTTCTTC. As protein: CASSPPRRTSAYNEQFF.

This sequence joins TRBV7-8 and TRBJ1-2, with TRBD1 identical over 8 bases. CDR1 and CDR2 (germline): SGHVS, FQNEAQ. The junction had 8 bases not matched to a gene; V was cut back by 5 bases and J by 6 bases. The CDR3 length is 14 residues. The CDR3 sequence is CASSGVGTGHGYTF. DNA for the CDR3: TGTGCCAGCAGCGGAGTAGGGACAGGACATGGCTACACCTTC.

The chain links TRBV4-1 to TRBJ1-5, with 7 bases fitting TRBD1. Per germline, CDR1 MGHRA and CDR2 YSYEKL. The CDR3 loop spans 17 amino acids. V lost 2 bases to trimming and J lost 5 bases; unmatched junction nucleotides: 12. CDR3 amino acids: CASSQSLVAGGDQPQHF. CDR3 sequence (DNA): TGCGCCAGCAGCCAAAGTTTGGTCGCAGGGGGGGATCAGCCCCAGCATTTT.